Shown below are 19 T cell receptor beta chains from a single sample sequenced in a study of blood T cell repertoires in COVID-19. The method was immunoSEQ multiplex PCR; TCRdb's version includes in-frame clones alone and lacks a portion of them. The sample carries 95,000 to 130,000 clones, about 80% recorded once. Sequencing was done on a sample of peripheral blood. These receptors were collected from a man aged 65 to 85 with active or convalescent COVID-19.

The chain joins TRBV4-2 to TRBJ2-2; TRBD1 aligns across 7 bases. V dropped 2 bases and J dropped 3; count of bases not matched to a gene: 12. This CDR3 region has 18 residues. Germline V lookup: CDR1 LGHNA, CDR2 YNFKEQ. This chain's CDR3 is CASSQSGPAQGYTGELFF. The CDR3 coding sequence is TGTGCCAGCAGCCAATCCGGGCCCGCACAGGGGTACACCGGGGAGCTGTTTTTT.

The V gene is TRBV5-1, the J gene TRBJ2-1, with D possibly matching TRBD2 (6 bases). Germline V lookup: CDR1 SGHRS, CDR2 YFSETQ. Trimming left V 4 bases short and J 8 bases short, with 19 bases between. The CDR3 length is 15 residues. The CDR3 reads CASSSSGARSDEQFF. The CDR3 bases are TGCGCCAGCAGCAGTAGCGGTGCAAGATCTGATGAGCAGTTCTTC.

This clone came up once. The chain uses TRBV7-9 and TRBJ2-3, with TRBD2 matching 8 bases. Germline V CDR1 and CDR2: SEHNR, FQNEAQ (reference sequence). The CDR3 runs 15 residues. The J segment lost 3 bases and the V segment lost 4 bases, leaving 6 bases of the junction unmatched. CDR3 region: CASSSLGGATDTQYF. As DNA, the CDR3 is TGTGCCAGCAGCTCCCTCGGGGGGGCTACAGATACGCAGTATTTT.

The CDR3, as DNA: TGTGCCAGCAGCCCGAGCGCGGACAGTTCTGGAAACACCATATATTTT. Residues: CASSPSADSSGNTIYF. This sequence joins TRBV5-4 and TRBJ1-3; tentatively, D is TRBD1 (6 bases). V gave up 4 bases and J gave up 1 base, with 15 bases separating them. Germline V CDR1 and CDR2: SGHNT, YYREEE (reference sequence). This CDR3 comprises 16 residues.

V usage is TRBV2 and J usage is TRBJ2-3; D call uncertain. Trimming removed 7 bases at V and 3 bases at J, with 14 bases between. Looked up from germline, CDR1 is SNHLY and CDR2 is FYNNEI. The CDR3 is 14 residues long. This chain's CDR3 is CASTAYHKTDTQYF. The CDR3 DNA reads as TGTGCCAGCACCGCCTACCATAAAACAGATACGCAGTATTTT. Together with reference TRBV2 and TRBJ2-3, the CDR3 gives the full variable domain: EPEVTQTPSHQVTQMGQEVILRCVPISNHLYFYWYRQILGQKVEFLVSFYNNEISEKSEIFDDQFSVERPDGSNFTLKIRSTKLEDSAMYFCASTAYHKTDTQYFGPGTRLTVL.

This chain connects TRBV6-5 to TRBJ1-2, with 9 positions matching TRBD1. Germline lookup yields CDR1 MNHEY and CDR2 SVGAGI. The CDR3 totals 13 residues. V gave up 6 bases and J gave up 6 bases; unmatched junction bases: 5. The CDR3 loop reads CASRYRDRDGYTF. CDR3 DNA sequence: TGTGCCAGCAGGTACCGGGACAGGGATGGCTACACCTTC.

The V and J genes are TRBV13 and TRBJ1-2, with 12 bases that match TRBD1. Per the germline V gene, CDR1 is PRHDT and CDR2 is FYEKMQ (reference sequence). V shed 1 base, J shed 7 bases, and the junction held 7 bases outside the gene matches. The CDR3 totals 16 residues. The CDR3 nucleotides read TGTGCCAGCAGCTTAGAGCCGGGACAGGGGGCCTCTGGCTACACCTTC. Protein: CASSLEPGQGASGYTF.

The rearrangement links TRBV15 to TRBJ1-2, with TRBD1 matching over 7 bases. CDR1 is LNHNV, CDR2 YYDKDF, per germline (reference sequence). The CDR3 spans 15 residues. V lost 6 bases, J lost 2 bases, and 9 bases stayed unmatched. Here the CDR3 DNA reads TGTGCCACCAGTAGGAAGGGGGCGTTGAACTATGGCTACACCTTC. Translated, it gives CATSRKGALNYGYTF.

This sequence joins TRBV29-1 and TRBJ2-1; D gene unclear. V shed 7 bases and J shed 1 base, with 8 bases lying between them. The CDR3 extends over 12 amino acids. The V gene's germline CDR1 is SQVTM and CDR2 ANQGSEA. CDR3 nucleotide sequence: TGCAGCGCCCGGGTTTCCTACAATGAGCAGTTCTTC. It codes for CSARVSYNEQFF.

This clone was seen only a few times. This chain uses TRBV28 with TRBJ1-2, with 11 positions matching TRBD1. Germline assignment: CDR1 MDHEN and CDR2 SYDVKM. The CDR3 has 16 amino acids. V dropped 4 bases and J dropped 4; count of bases not matched to a gene: 8. CDR3 region: CASSSGQGARFYGYTF. The CDR3, as DNA: TGTGCCAGCAGTTCCGGACAGGGGGCACGTTTCTATGGCTACACCTTC.

V gene TRBV7-3 combines with J gene TRBJ2-7; tentative D call: TRBD2 (6 bases). This CDR3 region has 14 residues. The germline V and J ends were trimmed by 4 bases and 5 bases, with 15 bases remaining between them. Per germline, CDR1 SGHTA and CDR2 FQGTGA. CDR3: CASSSGTPPDEQYF. The CDR3 region has the DNA TGTGCCAGCAGCTCAGGGACTCCCCCAGACGAGCAGTACTTC.

The chain combines TRBV5-4 with TRBJ2-5, with no clear D. From germline, CDR1 is SGHNT and CDR2 YYREEE (reference sequence). This CDR3 region has 15 residues. The V and J ends lost 4 bases and 4 bases respectively, with 17 bases between them. CDR3 sequence reads: CASSPTGEVGETQYF. For the CDR3, the DNA is TGTGCCAGCAGCCCCACCGGAGAGGTCGGAGAGACCCAGTACTTC.

CDR3 sequence: CSVEDRGPKAKNIQYF. The CDR3 DNA reads as TGCAGCGTTGAGGACAGGGGACCAAAAGCCAAAAACATTCAGTACTTC. The genes are TRBV29-1 and TRBJ2-4, with 9 bases that match TRBD1. Germline values: CDR1 SQVTM, CDR2 ANQGSEA. V lost 3 bases to trimming and J lost 0 bases; unmatched junction nucleotides: 6. This CDR3 contains 16 residues.

The CDR3 sequence is CASGSTIGYTF. The CDR3 nucleotides are TGTGCCAGCGGAAGTACTATCGGCTACACCTTC. The V gene is TRBV14, the J gene TRBJ1-2; D is unresolved. Germline V gives CDR1 SGHDN, CDR2 FVKESK. The V gene lost 8 bases and the J gene lost 8 bases, with 12 bases spanning the gap. The CDR3 consists of 11 residues.

This CDR3 reads CASSLETGFSGANVLTF. In nucleotides, the CDR3 is TGTGCCAGCAGCCTGGAGACAGGGTTCTCTGGGGCCAACGTCCTGACTTTC. This sequence joins TRBV3-1 (or the pseudogene TRBV3-2) and TRBJ2-6; 7 bases align to TRBD1. The trim removed 4 bases at V and 0 bases at J, leaving 6 bases unmatched. CDR1 is LGHDT, CDR2 YNNKEL, per germline (reference sequence). The CDR3 covers 17 residues.

The chain is built from TRBV5-1 and TRBJ1-1; TRBD1 is a possible D gene (5 bases). Per the germline V gene, CDR1 is SGHRS and CDR2 is YFSETQ. Trimming left V 0 bases short and J 2 bases short, with 14 bases between. CDR3 length: 16 amino acids. CDR3: CASSLDHRRPNTEAFF. CDR3 in DNA: TGCGCCAGCAGCTTGGACCACAGGAGACCCAACACTGAAGCTTTCTTT.

This chain joins TRBV12-3 or TRBV12-4 and TRBJ1-2; no clear D. V dropped 1 base and J dropped 8 bases, with 11 bases sitting between them. The CDR3 is 13 amino acids. The CDR3 loop is CASSLGLGWGYTF. The DNA of the CDR3 is TGTGCCAGCAGTTTAGGACTGGGTTGGGGCTACACCTTC.

The DNA for the CDR3 is TGTGCCAGCTCACCACTCGTTGAGATCGGTCGCCTAAATGAAAAACTGTTTTTT. This translates into CASSPLVEIGRLNEKLFF. The V gene is TRBV18, the J gene TRBJ1-4; D not resolved. The germline V gene encodes CDR1 KGHSH and CDR2 LQKENI. The germline V and J ends were trimmed by 1 base and 5 bases, with 20 bases remaining between them. The CDR3 contains 18 residues.

This clone is categorized as medium-sized. The chain joins TRBV28 to TRBJ2-5, with 14 bases that match TRBD2. The CDR3 is made up of 15 amino acids. V shed 6 bases, J shed 7 bases, and the junction held 7 bases outside the gene matches. Germline V gene sequence: CDR1 MDHEN, CDR2 SYDVKM. The CDR3 loop is CASSRTSGRSGTQYF. The DNA of the CDR3 is TGTGCCAGCAGCCGGACTAGCGGGAGGAGTGGGACCCAGTACTTC. Drawing the rest from reference TRBV28 and TRBJ2-5, the complete variable domain is DVKVTQSSRYLVKRTGEKVFLECVQDMDHENMFWYRQDPGLGLRLIYFSYDVKMKEKGDIPEGYSVSREKKERFSLILESASTNQTSMYLCASSRTSGRSGTQYFGPGTRLLVL.